The 18 T cell receptor beta chains below come from one sample, sequenced in a study of T-cell reconstitution after alpha-beta-depleted transplantation in children. The TCRbeta library was prepared with unique molecular identifiers. TCRdb called the PCR reads again in MiXCR, with one record for every CDR3 protein. This sample has 450,000 to 700,000 distinct CDR3 sequences, with approximately 30% found just once. This material consisted of PBMCs, taken before TCRalphabeta/CD19-depleted stem cell transplant. The receptors stem from a boy under three years old with Wiskott-Aldrich syndrome, due to receive a stem cell transplant.

A few counts support this clonotype. The genes are TRBV5-1 and TRBJ2-5; D is undetermined. CDR1 SGHRS and CDR2 YFSETQ come from the germline V gene. This CDR3 is built from 15 residues. V lost 1 base and J lost 0, with 10 bases in between. The CDR3 DNA reads as TGCGCCAGCAGCTTGATGTCGGCATACCAAGAGACCCAGTACTTC. This codes for CASSLMSAYQETQYF. The whole variable domain, remainder taken from reference TRBV5-1 and TRBJ2-5, is KAGVTQTPRYLIKTRGQQVTLSCSPISGHRSVSWYQQTPGQGLQFLFEYFSETQRNKGNFPGRFSGRQFSNSRSEMNVSTLELGDSALYLCASSLMSAYQETQYFGPGTRLLVL.

This rearrangement joins TRBV9 to TRBJ2-1; possibly TRBD2 for D (5 bases). The ends were cut back, 3 bases at V and 6 bases at J, with 16 bases in the middle. The CDR3 sequence is 15 residues long. Germline-derived CDR1 and CDR2 are SGDLS and YYNGEE. The CDR3 nucleotides are TGTGCCAGCAGCGAGGGAGCGCGGCCTGGCAATGAGCAGTTCTTC. Encoded protein: CASSEGARPGNEQFF.

The chain couples TRBV12-3 or TRBV12-4 to TRBJ2-1; weak D call: TRBD2 (5 bases). V was shortened by 6 bases and J by 2 bases, with 14 bases between the two germline ends. The CDR3 sequence is 15 residues long. In nucleotides, the CDR3 is TGTGCCAGCAGGGTCGGGCGGGCACCCTACAATGAGCAGTTCTTC. This codes for CASRVGRAPYNEQFF.

This clonotype was observed a few times. The CDR3 DNA is TGTGCCAGCAGTGGACTAAGTAATGAGCAGTTCTTC. Translation gives CASSGLSNEQFF. The chain links TRBV2 to TRBJ2-1, with a tentative D call TRBD2 (5 bases). V lost 4 bases and J 7 bases, leaving 8 bases between the germline ends. This CDR3 has 12 residues. Per the germline V gene, CDR1 is SNHLY and CDR2 is FYNNEI.

The J gene is TRBJ2-7, the V gene TRBV7-8, with D possibly being TRBD1 or TRBD2 (7 bases each). The V gene lost 7 bases and the J gene lost 0 bases, with 25 bases spanning the gap. The germline V gene has CDR1 SGHVS and CDR2 FQNEAQ. The CDR3 loop spans 18 amino acids. CDR3 coding DNA: TGTGCCAGCACACGGTTCCCTGGGGGAGGGGGCGTCTCCTACGAGCAGTACTTC. Its translation is CASTRFPGGGGVSYEQYF.

This clonotype was observed a handful of times. This rearrangement joins TRBV20-1 to TRBJ2-7; D is possibly TRBD1 or TRBD2 (5 bases each). Trimming shortened V by 6 bases and J by 2 bases, and 8 bases separated the two germline ends. The length of the CDR3 is 11 residues. The germline V gene encodes CDR1 DFQATT and CDR2 SNEGSKA (reference sequence). The CDR3 coding sequence is TGCAGTGCCGGGACCACCTACGAGCAGTACTTC. Translation: CSAGTTYEQYF.

This clonotype was observed a few times. The chain combines TRBV20-1 with TRBJ2-1; D uncertain. CDR1 is DFQATT and CDR2 is SNEGSKA in the germline V gene (reference sequence). The ends were cut back, 4 bases at V and 7 bases at J, with 23 bases in the middle. This CDR3 has 16 residues. The CDR3 loop reads CSATRAEAKTPNEQFF. The CDR3 DNA reads TGCAGTGCTACCCGAGCCGAGGCCAAAACCCCTAATGAGCAGTTCTTC.

Ten or more counts support this clonotype. One junction end disagrees with the germline gene, perhaps due to a read error. The chain employs TRBV5-1 and TRBJ2-1; 10 nucleotides align to TRBD2. This CDR3 has 15 amino acids. CDR1 is SGHRS and CDR2 is YFSETQ in the germline V gene. CDR3 coding DNA: TGTGCCAGCAGCTCCTCTAGCGGGAGTTACAATGAGCAGTTCTTC. Translated: CASSSSSGSYNEQFF.

This chain connects TRBV20-1 to TRBJ1-5, with D tentatively TRBD1 (5 bases). Germline V gene lookup returns CDR1 DFQATT and CDR2 SNEGSKA (reference sequence). V was clipped by 2 bases and J by 1 base, with 12 bases between them. The CDR3 spans 15 residues. The CDR3: CSARIRDSSNQPQHF. The CDR3 nucleotides are TGCAGTGCTAGAATCCGGGACTCGAGCAATCAGCCCCAGCATTTT.

The chain employs TRBV11-2 and TRBJ1-2, with D possibly matching TRBD1 (5 bases). The CDR3 has 15 amino acids. The ends were cut back, 3 bases at V and 4 bases at J, with 15 bases in the middle. Germline CDR1 SGHAT, CDR2 FQNNGV. CDR3 sequence reads: CASSLIRRGGYGYTF. Here the CDR3 DNA reads TGTGCCAGCAGCTTGATCCGCCGTGGGGGCTATGGCTACACCTTC.

This clonotype was detected many times. The chain carries TRBV20-1 and TRBJ2-3; 7 nucleotides agree with TRBD2. J gave up 6 bases and V 5 bases, and 5 bases lay outside the gene matches. CDR3 size: 12 residues. Germline CDR1 reads DFQATT; CDR2 reads SNEGSKA (reference sequence). The CDR3: CSARTRRDTQYF. The DNA for the CDR3 is TGCAGTGCTCGGACTAGGAGGGATACGCAGTATTTT.

This clonotype was found a few times. The chain is built from TRBV28 and TRBJ2-1; 12 nucleotides align to TRBD2. This CDR3 spans 16 amino acids. V was pared by 9 bases and J by 6 bases, with 12 bases of the junction left unmatched. Per the germline V gene, CDR1 is MDHEN and CDR2 is SYDVKM. The CDR3: CASSTLAGGPFNEQFF. Here the CDR3 DNA reads TGTGCCAGTTCAACCCTAGCGGGAGGGCCATTCAATGAGCAGTTCTTC.

This CDR3 reads CSAREPGLAGSNEQFF. The CDR3 bases are TGCAGTGCTAGAGAACCGGGACTAGCGGGATCCAATGAGCAGTTCTTC. The V call is TRBV20-1, the J call TRBJ2-1; 13 bases line up with TRBD2. CDR3 length: 16 amino acids. V shed 0 bases and J 6 bases; nucleotides not matched to a gene: 5. CDR1 is DFQATT, CDR2 SNEGSKA, per germline (reference sequence).

Only a few counts were recorded for this clonotype. V is TRBV2 and J is TRBJ1-2; 11 positions agree with TRBD1. Germline V gene lookup returns CDR1 SNHLY and CDR2 FYNNEI. This CDR3 has 16 amino acids. V dropped 4 bases and J dropped 8; count of bases not matched to a gene: 12. The CDR3 spells CASSAGPGTGGRGYTF. The CDR3 region has the DNA TGTGCCAGCAGTGCCGGGCCCGGGACAGGGGGACGGGGCTACACCTTC.

The J gene is TRBJ1-4, the V gene TRBV20-1; 7 bases map to TRBD1. With 2 bases clipped from V and 0 bases from J, the junction kept 3 bases outside the gene matches. The CDR3 runs 15 residues. From germline, CDR1 is DFQATT and CDR2 SNEGSKA (reference sequence). The CDR3 DNA reads TGCAGTGCTAGACCGACAGGGACAACTAATGAAAAACTGTTTTTT. Translated, it gives CSARPTGTTNEKLFF.

The chain joins TRBV21-1 to TRBJ2-5; the D call TRBD2 from the table was never checked on the DNA. TRBV21-1 is a pseudogene. The CDR3 is 15 amino acids. CDR3 in DNA: TGTGCCAGCAGCATACTAATGGGGGGAGGCGAGACCCAGTACTTC. Protein: CASSILMGGGETQYF.

The chain carries TRBV20-1 and TRBJ1-4; TRBD1 is a possible D gene (5 bases). With 3 bases removed from V and 7 bases from J, the gap between germline ends came to 6 bases. The CDR3 has 11 residues. Germline CDR1 is DFQATT and CDR2 is SNEGSKA (reference sequence). CDR3 DNA sequence: TGCAGTGCTAGGACAGTTGAAAAACTGTTTTTT. Translated: CSARTVEKLFF.

The chain joins TRBV24-1 to TRBJ2-1; 8 bases fit TRBD2. The CDR3 extends over 14 amino acids. CDR1 KGHDR and CDR2 SFDVKD come from the germline V gene. V dropped 7 bases and J dropped 8; count of bases not matched to a gene: 9. The CDR3 nucleotides read TGTGCCACCAGCGCCGGGACTAGTACGGATGAGCAGTTCTTC. It is translated as CATSAGTSTDEQFF.